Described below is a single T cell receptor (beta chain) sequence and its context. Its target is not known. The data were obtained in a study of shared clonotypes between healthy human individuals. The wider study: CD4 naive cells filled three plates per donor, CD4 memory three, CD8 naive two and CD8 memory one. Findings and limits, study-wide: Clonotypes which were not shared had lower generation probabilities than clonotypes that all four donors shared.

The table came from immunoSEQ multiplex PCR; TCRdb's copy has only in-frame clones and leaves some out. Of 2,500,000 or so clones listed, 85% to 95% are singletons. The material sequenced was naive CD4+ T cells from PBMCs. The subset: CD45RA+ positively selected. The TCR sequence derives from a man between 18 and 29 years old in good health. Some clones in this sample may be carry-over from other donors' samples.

The chain's CDR3 is CAWTVYGGTNEKLFF. DNA for the CDR3: TGTGCCTGGACAGTTTACGGGGGAACTAATGAAAAACTGTTTTTT. The gene calls are TRBV30 and TRBJ1-4; a weak D match, TRBD1 (5 bases). The V gene lost 4 bases and the J gene lost 1 base, with 13 bases spanning the gap. Per germline, CDR1 GTSNPN and CDR2 SVGIG (reference sequence). This CDR3 region has 15 residues.